Shown below are 32 T cell receptor beta chains from a single sample sequenced in a study of blood T cell repertoires in COVID-19. TCRdb's table, derived via immunoSEQ multiplex PCR, lists solely in-frame clones and lacks some. There are some 120,000 clones in the sample; just under 85% occur only once, and less than 9% lies in the top ten. The sequencing sample was made of peripheral blood. The receptors originated from a man between 65 and 85 years old with active or convalescent COVID-19.

This clone has more than one count but fewer than ten. V usage is TRBV2 and J usage is TRBJ1-1; perhaps TRBD1 as D (6 bases). V lost 5 bases, J lost 0 bases, and 13 bases lay in between. Germline V lookup: CDR1 SNHLY, CDR2 FYNNEI. This CDR3 is 15 amino acids long. The CDR3 loop reads CASSTQDRMNTEAFF. CDR3 bases: TGTGCCAGCAGTACCCAAGACAGGATGAACACTGAAGCTTTCTTT.

For this clone: The junction does not match germline at one end; this may be a read error. This sequence joins TRBV19 and TRBJ1-5, with 8 bases matching TRBD1. Germline V gives CDR1 LNHDA, CDR2 SQIVND (reference sequence). CDR3 size: 14 residues. The CDR3 nucleotides read TGTGCGAGTAGACAGGGGTATAGCAATCGGCCCCAGCATTTT. Encoded protein: CASRQGYSNRPQHF.

The chain joins TRBV3-1 (or the pseudogene TRBV3-2) to TRBJ1-1; the match to TRBD1 covers 7 bases. Germline values: CDR1 LGHDT, CDR2 YNNKEL (reference sequence). The CDR3 length is 15 residues. J lost 0 bases, V lost 3 bases, and 4 bases had no gene match. CDR3 nucleotides: TGTGCCAGCAGCCAGGGACAGCTAATGAACACTGAAGCTTTCTTT. It encodes CASSQGQLMNTEAFF.

This clone was detected only a few times. This chain joins TRBV28 and TRBJ1-2, with 7 bases aligning to TRBD1. The CDR3 length is 15 residues. The J segment lost 4 bases and the V segment lost 1 base, leaving 6 bases of the junction unmatched. Looked up from germline, CDR1 is MDHEN and CDR2 is SYDVKM. The CDR3 sequence is CASSLLQGMGYGYTF. Here the CDR3 DNA reads TGTGCCAGCAGTTTATTACAGGGGATGGGCTATGGCTACACCTTC.

The rearrangement uses TRBV9 and TRBJ2-3, with TRBD2 identical over 9 bases. The CDR3 spans 15 residues. V lost 2 bases, J lost 2 bases, and 3 bases stayed unmatched. The V gene's germline CDR1 is SGDLS and CDR2 YYNGEE. CDR3 DNA: TGTGCCAGCAGCGTGCTAGCGGGGTACACAGATACGCAGTATTTT. Its translation is CASSVLAGYTDTQYF.

CDR3 region: CASSIGSTGNSPLHF. The CDR3 DNA reads as TGTGCCAGTAGTATAGGCTCGACAGGGAATTCACCCCTCCACTTT. This chain connects TRBV19 to TRBJ1-6; TRBD1 matches at 7 bases. Trimming took 1 base from V and 7 from J; bases not matched to a gene: 4. The CDR3 is 15 residues long. Germline lookup yields CDR1 LNHDA and CDR2 SQIVND (reference sequence).

This clone was recorded only once. This chain joins TRBV10-3 and TRBJ2-5; no firm D call. Germline V gives CDR1 ENHRY, CDR2 SYGVKD. V lost 2 bases, J lost 4 bases, and 14 bases lay in between. CDR3 length: 15 amino acids. The CDR3 DNA is TGTGCCATCAGTGAGGGGCCACGGATTGGAGAGACCCAGTACTTC. Encoded protein: CAISEGPRIGETQYF.

This chain links TRBV11-2 with TRBJ2-3; 8 bases match TRBD1. This CDR3 region has 18 residues. Germline-derived CDR1 and CDR2 are SGHAT and FQNNGV. Trimming took 3 bases from V and 1 from J; bases not matched to a gene: 12. CDR3 nucleotide sequence: TGTGCCAGCAGCTTGTGGCGTTTGGACAGGGCTCGCACAGATACGCAGTATTTT. Translated, it gives CASSLWRLDRARTDTQYF. The full variable domain, in which reference TRBV11-2 and TRBJ2-3 provide the parts outside the CDR3, is EAGVAQSPRYKIIEKRQSVAFWCNPISGHATLYWYQQILGQGPKLLIQFQNNGVVDDSQLPKDRFSAERLKGVDSTLKIQPAKLEDSAVYLCASSLWRLDRARTDTQYFGPGTRLTVL.

The chain employs TRBV6-1 and TRBJ1-5; TRBD1 might be the D (6 bases). The CDR3 has 16 amino acids. The germline CDR1 and CDR2 sequences are MNHNS and SASEGT. V was shortened by 5 bases and J by 4 bases, with 18 bases between the two germline ends. DNA of the CDR3: TGTGCCAGCAGTAAAGGACAGCGGGGTGTTAATCAGCCCCAGCATTTT. Its protein product is CASSKGQRGVNQPQHF.

V is TRBV7-9 and J is TRBJ2-5; 9 bases match TRBD2. CDR1 and CDR2 from the germline V gene are SEHNR and FQNEAQ (reference sequence). The length of the CDR3 is 19 residues. The junction had 16 bases not matched to a gene; V was cut back by 0 bases and J by 5 bases. The DNA for the CDR3 is TGTGCCAGCAGCTTAGCGCGAGTGGCGGGAGGGCCGCGTGGGGAGACCCAGTACTTC. It specifies CASSLARVAGGPRGETQYF. Looking up the rest from reference TRBV7-9 and TRBJ2-5 gives the full variable domain: DTGVSQNPRHKITKRGQNVTFRCDPISEHNRLYWYRQTLGQGPEFLTYFQNEAQLEKSRLLSDRFSAERPKGSFSTLEIQRTEQGDSAMYLCASSLARVAGGPRGETQYFGPGTRLLVL.

The chain uses TRBV30 and TRBJ2-1; 8 bases are a match to TRBD2. CDR3 size: 12 residues. V dropped 4 bases and J dropped 4; count of bases not matched to a gene: 0. Germline CDR1 GTSNPN, CDR2 SVGIG (reference sequence). The CDR3 loop reads CAWTSGYNEQFF. The CDR3 DNA sequence: TGTGCCTGGACTAGCGGGTACAATGAGCAGTTCTTC.

This clone turned up a few times. This sequence joins TRBV29-1 and TRBJ1-1; 12 bases line up with TRBD1. CDR3 length equals 13 residues. Germline V gene sequence: CDR1 SQVTM, CDR2 ANQGSEA. Trimming removed 7 bases from V and 6 bases from J; junction bases left unmatched: 6. Written as DNA, the CDR3 is TGCAGCGCATGGGGACAGGGGGCGCCTGAAGCTTTCTTT. This gives the protein CSAWGQGAPEAFF.

The chain employs TRBV9 and TRBJ1-3; D gene ambiguous. This CDR3 comprises 15 residues. Germline-derived CDR1 and CDR2 are SGDLS and YYNGEE. The V end was cut by 2 bases, the J end by 1 base, with 10 bases between. The CDR3 protein is CASSVRPGSGNTIYF. CDR3 nucleotides: TGTGCCAGCAGCGTTAGACCGGGATCTGGAAACACCATATATTTT.

This rearrangement joins TRBV5-6 to TRBJ2-7; the D is unclear. The CDR3 is 15 amino acids. V was shortened by 4 bases and J by 0 bases, with 14 bases between the two germline ends. The germline CDR1 and CDR2 sequences are SGHDT and YYEEEE. CDR3 amino acids: CASSRIGGSSYEQYF. In DNA, the CDR3 is TGTGCCAGCAGCCGGATAGGCGGAAGCTCCTACGAGCAGTACTTC. Filled out from reference TRBV5-6 and TRBJ2-7, the complete variable domain reads DAGVTQSPTHLIKTRGQQVTLRCSPKSGHDTVSWYQQALGQGPQFIFQYYEEEERQRGNFPDRFSGHQFPNYSSELNVNALLLGDSALYLCASSRIGGSSYEQYFGPGTRLTVT.

The CDR3 DNA follows: TGTGCCAGCAGCTTGGACCAGGGGGAATACGGCTACACCTTC. Translating gives CASSLDQGEYGYTF. The V gene is TRBV7-2, the J gene TRBJ1-2; 7 bases are a match to TRBD1. Trimming removed 3 bases from V and 8 bases from J; junction bases left unmatched: 9. The CDR3 sequence is 14 residues long. CDR1 and CDR2 from the germline V gene are SGHTA and FQGNSA.

The rearrangement uses TRBV10-3 and TRBJ2-1, with 11 bases fitting TRBD2. From germline, CDR1 is ENHRY and CDR2 SYGVKD. The J segment lost 5 bases and the V segment lost 0 bases, leaving 6 bases of the junction unmatched. This CDR3 comprises 17 residues. The CDR3: CAISESLGLAANNEQFF. The DNA for the CDR3 is TGTGCCATCAGTGAGTCATTGGGACTAGCGGCGAACAATGAGCAGTTCTTC.

The CDR3 bases are TGCGCCAGCAGCTTATGGGCGGGGGGCACAGATACGCAGTATTTT. This translates into CASSLWAGGTDTQYF. The chain carries TRBV5-1 and TRBJ2-3; 7 bases align to TRBD2. The CDR3 covers 15 residues. Germline assignment: CDR1 SGHRS and CDR2 YFSETQ. V lost 2 bases, J lost 1 base, and 4 bases stayed unmatched.

V and J are TRBV19 and TRBJ1-5; D is unclear. Trimming removed 4 bases from V and 7 bases from J, with 20 bases in between. The length of the CDR3 is 16 residues. The germline gives CDR1 LNHDA, CDR2 SQIVND (reference sequence). The CDR3 sequence: CASSNPDAKWAQPQHF. Written as DNA, the CDR3 is TGTGCCAGTAGTAACCCAGACGCGAAGTGGGCCCAGCCCCAGCATTTT.

The chain has TRBV6-1 and TRBJ2-1; 7 bases agree with TRBD1. In germline, CDR1 is MNHNS, CDR2 SASEGT. Losses at the gene ends were 3 bases for V and 6 bases for J; bases not matched to a gene: 5. This CDR3 contains 14 residues. CDR3 bases: TGTGCCAGCAGTGAGCGTACAGGGGCCAATGAGCAGTTCTTC. Encoded protein: CASSERTGANEQFF.

This chain connects TRBV7-6 to TRBJ1-5; TRBD1 agrees at 10 bases. Germline values: CDR1 SGHVS, CDR2 FNYEAQ. V lost 4 bases to trimming and J lost 4 bases; unmatched junction nucleotides: 4. The CDR3 covers 15 residues. The CDR3 loop is CASSYGDRGNQPQHF. DNA of the CDR3: TGTGCCAGCAGCTATGGGGACAGGGGAAATCAGCCCCAGCATTTT.

This rearrangement joins TRBV5-1 to TRBJ1-1, with 8 bases matching TRBD1. The ends lost 5 bases at V and 0 bases at J; junction bases unmatched: 3. This CDR3 is built from 14 residues. CDR1 is SGHRS and CDR2 is YFSETQ in the germline V gene. CDR3 DNA: TGCGCCAGCAGACAGACAGGGGTGAACACTGAAGCTTTCTTT. Encoded protein: CASRQTGVNTEAFF.

The V gene is TRBV19, the J gene TRBJ1-5, with 8 bases identical to TRBD1. The V and J ends lost 3 bases and 1 base, in that order; junction bases with no gene match: 8. In germline, CDR1 is LNHDA, CDR2 SQIVND (reference sequence). This CDR3 has 17 amino acids. The CDR3 DNA is TGTGCCAGTAGTATTGGTCCAGGGGGCGTAAGCAATCAGCCCCAGCATTTT. Its translation: CASSIGPGGVSNQPQHF. Combining the CDR3 with reference TRBV19 and TRBJ1-5 gives the whole variable domain DGGITQSPKYLFRKEGQNVTLSCEQNLNHDAMYWYRQDPGQGLRLIYYSQIVNDFQKGDIAEGYSVSREKKESFPLTVTSAQKNPTAFYLCASSIGPGGVSNQPQHFGDGTRLSIL.

This chain uses TRBV20-1 with TRBJ1-1; D unresolved. The CDR3 contains 13 residues. Trimming removed 3 bases from V and 0 bases from J, with 8 bases in between. The germline V gene has CDR1 DFQATT and CDR2 SNEGSKA (reference sequence). Written as DNA, the CDR3 is TGCAGTGCTAGTGATCAGGTGAACACTGAAGCTTTCTTT. Translating gives CSASDQVNTEAFF.

This chain joins TRBV11-3 and TRBJ2-1; TRBD2 is a possible D gene (5 bases). V was pared by 4 bases and J by 4 bases, with 14 bases between. The CDR3 sequence is 15 residues long. Germline V gives CDR1 SGHNT, CDR2 YENEEA. The CDR3 region has the DNA TGTGCCAGCAGCTCTATCCGGGATTCTTACAATGAGCAGTTCTTC. It specifies CASSSIRDSYNEQFF.

This rearrangement joins TRBV7-3 to TRBJ1-4, with a possible D match to TRBD1 (5 bases). The germline V and J ends were trimmed by 5 bases and 8 bases, with 21 bases remaining between them. The CDR3 covers 16 residues. Germline V gene lookup returns CDR1 SGHTA and CDR2 FQGTGA. The CDR3: CASSPRVIKRGEKLFF. The CDR3 nucleotides read TGTGCCAGCAGCCCACGGGTCATCAAAAGGGGCGAAAAACTGTTTTTT.

The V call is TRBV6-1, the J call TRBJ1-2, with 8 positions matching TRBD1. CDR1 MNHNS and CDR2 SASEGT come from the germline V gene. J was trimmed by 5 bases and V by 3 bases; bases with no gene match: 8. The CDR3 is 15 amino acids. CDR3 bases: TGTGCCAGCAGTGATCAACCAGACAGGGGTTATGGCTACACCTTC. This encodes CASSDQPDRGYGYTF.

The J gene is TRBJ1-2, the V gene TRBV7-2, with unresolved D. Germline CDR1 SGHTA, CDR2 FQGNSA. Trimming cost V 7 bases and J 0 bases, with 9 bases left between them. This CDR3 comprises 13 residues. CDR3 sequence: CASTLLANYGYTF. The CDR3 DNA reads as TGTGCCAGCACCCTACTCGCTAACTATGGCTACACCTTC.

The chain uses TRBV7-3 and TRBJ2-1; TRBD2 matches at 15 bases. J lost 8 bases, V lost 5 bases, and 7 bases had no gene match. From germline, CDR1 is SGHTA and CDR2 FQGTGA. There are 16 residues in the CDR3. The chain's CDR3 is CASSPGLAGGIDEQFF. The CDR3 DNA is TGTGCCAGCAGCCCCGGACTAGCGGGAGGGATCGATGAGCAGTTCTTC.

This clone has a single count. V gene TRBV4-2 combines with J gene TRBJ2-2, with 11 bases aligning to TRBD2. Germline CDR1 and CDR2: LGHNA and YNFKEQ. This CDR3 has 15 amino acids. After removal of 0 bases from V and 7 bases from J, the junction contained 1 base not matched to a gene. The CDR3 DNA follows: TGTGCCAGCAGCCAAGATAGCGGGAGGGGCGGGGAGCTGTTTTTT. Protein product: CASSQDSGRGGELFF.

The chain is built from TRBV5-1 and TRBJ1-5; 8 positions match TRBD1. This CDR3 has 16 residues. The ends lost 0 bases at V and 5 bases at J; junction bases unmatched: 7. In germline, CDR1 is SGHRS, CDR2 YFSETQ. CDR3 in DNA: TGCGCCAGCAGCTTGGGGGCAGGGGGCTTGGATCAGCCCCAGCATTTT. This translates into CASSLGAGGLDQPQHF.

V is TRBV19 and J is TRBJ2-3, with TRBD2 matching 15 bases. Germline V gene lookup returns CDR1 LNHDA and CDR2 SQIVND (reference sequence). The CDR3 runs to 13 residues. V was clipped by 9 bases and J by 10 bases; unmatched bases: 5. The CDR3: CASGLAGGPAQYF. As DNA, the CDR3 is TGTGCCAGCGGACTAGCGGGGGGGCCAGCGCAGTATTTT. Complete variable domain (other parts from reference TRBV19 and TRBJ2-3): DGGITQSPKYLFRKEGQNVTLSCEQNLNHDAMYWYRQDPGQGLRLIYYSQIVNDFQKGDIAEGYSVSREKKESFPLTVTSAQKNPTAFYLCASGLAGGPAQYFGPGTRLTVL.

The V gene is TRBV9, the J gene TRBJ2-5; 9 bases match TRBD2. The junction had 7 bases not matched to a gene; V was cut back by 3 bases and J by 4 bases. This CDR3 has 15 amino acids. Germline CDR1 SGDLS, CDR2 YYNGEE. Here the CDR3 reads CASSANSGSGETQYF. The CDR3 region has the DNA TGTGCCAGCAGCGCCAATAGCGGGAGTGGAGAGACCCAGTACTTC.